This TCR beta chain was retrieved from a study of PD-L1 blockade in urothelial cancer. The CDR3 is 16 residues long. The germline gives CDR1 SGHNT, CDR2 YYREEE (reference sequence). The V segment lost 3 bases and the J segment 5 bases; nucleotides outside the gene matches: 11. Profiling relied on immunoSEQ multiplex PCR, and the TCRdb table lists in-frame clones only, not all of them. The sample includes roughly 40,000 clones, 91% of them seen just once. Sample time point: peripheral blood 6 weeks after treatment start. Diagnoses among patients were locally advanced or metastatic urothelial carcinoma.

The sequencing here drew on PBMCs, taken around atezolizumab (anti-PD-L1) treatment. This sequence originates from a man aged 70-80 years with urothelial cancer. J is TRBJ2-1 and V is TRBV5-4, with TRBD1 matching over 7 bases. CDR3 loop: CASSSFAKTGNNEQFF. The CDR3 region has the DNA TGTGCCAGCAGCTCGTTTGCGAAGACAGGGAACAATGAGCAGTTCTTC.